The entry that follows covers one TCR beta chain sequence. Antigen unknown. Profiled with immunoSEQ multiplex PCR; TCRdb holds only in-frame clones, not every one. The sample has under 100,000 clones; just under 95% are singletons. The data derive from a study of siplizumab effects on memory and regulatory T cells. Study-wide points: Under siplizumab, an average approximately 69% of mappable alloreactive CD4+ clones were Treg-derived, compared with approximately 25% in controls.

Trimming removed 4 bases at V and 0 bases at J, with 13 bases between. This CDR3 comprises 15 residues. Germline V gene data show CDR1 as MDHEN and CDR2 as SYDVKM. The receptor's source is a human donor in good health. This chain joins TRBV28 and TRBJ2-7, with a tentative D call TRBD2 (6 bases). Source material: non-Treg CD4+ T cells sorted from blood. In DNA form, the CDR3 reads TGTGCCAGCAGTTCCCCCGGAGGGAGCTCCTACGAGCAGTACTTC. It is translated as CASSSPGGSSYEQYF.